One sample yielded the 22 T cell receptor beta chains listed below, sequenced in a study of CD8+CD57+ T cells in acquired aplastic anemia. Genomic DNA was employed as the template in profiling TCR beta VDJ and CDR3. One entry per CDR3 protein results from TCRdb running MiXCR on the reads. The sample contains 250,000 to 300,000 distinct CDR3 sequences, around 60% of which appear only once. Source material: sorted CD4+, CD8+, or CD8+CD57+ T cells (not recorded which) from PBMCs. The receptors stem from a human donor with severe aplastic anemia or a healthy control (not recorded which).

The sample holds many counts of this clonotype. The chain has TRBV29-1 and TRBJ1-1, with a weak D call TRBD1 (6 bases). V shed 6 bases and J shed 5 bases, with 16 bases lying between them. This CDR3 is 13 amino acids long. CDR1 is SQVTM, CDR2 ANQGSEA, per germline. This CDR3 reads CSVPTGIGTEAFF. CDR3 DNA sequence: TGCAGCGTCCCGACAGGAATAGGGACTGAAGCTTTCTTT.

For this clonotype: Being one base from a much bigger clone, this may be a read error. V gene TRBV6-6 combines with J gene TRBJ2-1, with 7 bases fitting TRBD2. CDR3 length: 15 residues. The germline V gene encodes CDR1 MNHNY and CDR2 SVGAGI (reference sequence). Written as DNA, the CDR3 is TGTGCCGGCAGTTACGGGGGGTTCCCCCCCCGGGAGCAGTTCTTC. Protein product: CAGSYGGFPPREQFF.

The chain carries TRBV7-2 and TRBJ2-7, with 7 nucleotides matching TRBD2. The CDR3 runs to 15 residues. Germline V gene lookup returns CDR1 SGHTA and CDR2 FQGNSA. Trimming at V came to 0 bases and at J to 7 bases, leaving 9 bases not matched to a gene. CDR3 nucleotide sequence: TGTGCCAGCAGCTTAGCTAGCGGGCGGGTGGGGGAGCAGTACTTC. The encoded protein is CASSLASGRVGEQYF.

As to this clonotype: One end of the junction varies from germline; a read error may be responsible. The chain employs TRBV7-2 and TRBJ2-5; 7 bases agree with TRBD2. Per the germline V gene, CDR1 is SGHTA and CDR2 is FQGNSA. The CDR3 sequence is 14 residues long. In DNA, the CDR3 is TGTGCCTGCAGCCACGGACTAGATGCAGAGACCCAGTACTTC. It codes for CACSHGLDAETQYF.

The chain is built from TRBV2 and TRBJ1-5; possible D gene TRBD1, 5 bases. Germline-derived CDR1 and CDR2 are SNHLY and FYNNEI. CDR3 length equals 12 residues. V dropped 4 bases and J dropped 11 bases, with 12 bases sitting between them. CDR3: CASSGRRGAQHF. Here the CDR3 DNA reads TGTGCCAGCAGTGGGAGACGGGGGGCCCAGCATTTT.

This clonotype was observed a few times. The V and J genes are TRBV7-9 and TRBJ2-6, with D perhaps TRBD1 or TRBD2 (5 bases each). This CDR3 has 17 amino acids. CDR1 SEHNR and CDR2 FQNEAQ come from the germline V gene (reference sequence). The V gene lost 3 bases and the J gene lost 4 bases, with 16 bases spanning the gap. CDR3 in amino acids: CASSFQGPGRGANVLTF. The CDR3 DNA follows: TGTGCCAGCAGCTTTCAGGGTCCGGGGCGAGGGGCCAACGTCCTGACTTTC.

The V call is TRBV19, the J call TRBJ1-3; unclear D gene. V was cut by 9 bases and J by 0 bases, with 18 bases left in between. CDR1 and CDR2 (germline): LNHDA, SQIVND (reference sequence). The CDR3 runs to 16 residues. CDR3 sequence (DNA): TGTGCCAGCGGTTTACTTCTAGGGAGCTCTGGAAACACCATATATTTT. Translation: CASGLLLGSSGNTIYF.

This clonotype showed up just a few times. This rearrangement joins TRBV4-1 to TRBJ2-7, with D possibly being TRBD2 (5 bases). Germline loops: CDR1 MGHRA, CDR2 YSYEKL. The length of the CDR3 is 16 residues. V dropped 0 bases and J dropped 0 bases, with 12 bases sitting between them. The CDR3 DNA sequence: TGCGCCAGCAGCCAAGAAGGTACAGCGGTCTCCTACGAGCAGTACTTC. It yields the protein CASSQEGTAVSYEQYF.

For this clonotype: A much larger clone is a single base away; this may be a read error. The rearrangement joins TRBV6-5 to TRBJ2-5; TRBD2 agrees at 11 bases. This CDR3 spans 17 amino acids. Germline assignment: CDR1 MNHEY and CDR2 SVGAGI. Losses at the gene ends were 6 bases for V and 4 bases for J; bases not matched to a gene: 13. CDR3 nucleotide sequence: TGTGCCAGCAGAGGTAGCGGGGGGGCCACACTGGCAGAGACCCAGTACTTC. Translated: CASRGSGGATLAETQYF.

About this clonotype itself: This CDR3 is missing its conserved last phenylalanine or tryptophan, likely due to a read error. V is TRBV19 and J is TRBJ1-6, with unresolved D. CDR1 LNHDA and CDR2 SQIVND come from the germline V gene (reference sequence). Trimming left V 4 bases short and J 9 bases short, with 16 bases between. The CDR3 is 15 amino acids. DNA of the CDR3: TGTGCCAGTAGTACGGGCAGTAGTGAGATTTCACCCCTCCACTCT. As protein: CASSTGSSEISPLHS.

This rearrangement joins TRBV9 to TRBJ2-6; D is unclear. The CDR3 has 16 residues. The V and J ends lost 1 base and 0 bases respectively, with 8 bases between them. Germline assignment: CDR1 SGDLS and CDR2 YYNGEE. CDR3 in DNA: TGTGCCAGCAGCGTAAACCAACACTCTGGGGCCAACGTCCTGACTTTC. It encodes CASSVNQHSGANVLTF.

The CDR3 spells CASSLGSWAQYF. CDR3 DNA sequence: TGTGCCAGCAGCTTAGGGTCCTGGGCCCAGTACTTC. The chain is built from TRBV7-2 and TRBJ2-5; D not certain. Trimming removed 1 base at V and 9 bases at J, with 9 bases between. This CDR3 contains 12 residues. CDR1 is SGHTA, CDR2 FQGNSA, per germline.

CDR3 amino acids: CASPARGKTEAFF. DNA of the CDR3: TGTGCCAGCCCCGCAAGGGGGAAAACTGAAGCTTTCTTT. The J gene is TRBJ1-1, the V gene TRBV10-3, with D possibly being TRBD1 (6 bases). Germline CDR1 and CDR2: ENHRY and SYGVKD. Trimming removed 10 bases from V and 5 bases from J, with 17 bases in between. The CDR3 length is 13 residues.

This clonotype was detected many times. The chain links TRBV2 to TRBJ1-5, with no clear D. Deletions cut 7 bases from V and 6 bases from J, with 10 bases between. The CDR3 has 12 amino acids. CDR1 is SNHLY and CDR2 is FYNNEI in the germline V gene. The DNA for the CDR3 is TGTGCCAGCAACGGTAGGAGTCAGCCCCAGCATTTT. Protein product: CASNGRSQPQHF.

This clonotype occurred once. The chain employs TRBV29-1 and TRBJ2-7; D not resolved. Germline V CDR1 and CDR2: SQVTM, ANQGSEA. The CDR3 totals 15 residues. V was cut by 0 bases and J by 0 bases, with 12 bases left in between. DNA of the CDR3: TGCAGCGTTGAAGATCGTCGAGCGCGCTCCTACGAGCAGTACTTC. This codes for CSVEDRRARSYEQYF.

The DNA of the CDR3 is TGTGCCGCGGCGGGGCGGGGGGCCTACAATGAGCAGTATTTT. Translated, it gives CAAAGRGAYNEQYF. The chain recombines TRBV6-1 with TRBJ2-3; 8 nucleotides line up with TRBD2. There are 14 residues in the CDR3. CDR1 and CDR2 (germline): MNHNS, SASEGT. V gave up 11 bases and J gave up 11 bases; unmatched junction bases: 18.

The V and J genes are TRBV20-1 and TRBJ1-1; the D is unclear. From germline, CDR1 is DFQATT and CDR2 SNEGSKA (reference sequence). V gave up 2 bases and J gave up 1 base, with 8 bases separating them. The CDR3 covers 13 residues. The CDR3 is CSARKWRNTEAFF. The CDR3 nucleotides read TGCAGTGCTAGAAAGTGGAGGAACACTGAAGCTTTCTTT.

In regard to this clonotype: One end of the junction is discordant with germline, which a read error may explain. This chain joins TRBV25-1 and TRBJ1-2; 7 bases line up with TRBD1. In germline, CDR1 is MGHDK, CDR2 SYGVNS. The CDR3 contains 21 residues. This CDR3 reads CASSAEGGGRSSPVANCGYTF. The CDR3 nucleotides read TGTGCCAGCAGTGCGGAAGGGGGCGGAAGGTCGTCTCCTGTAGCTAACTGTGGCTACACCTTC.

The rearrangement links TRBV7-8 to TRBJ2-7; 9 bases fit TRBD1. J gave up 4 bases and V 5 bases, and 9 bases lay outside the gene matches. Germline V gene data show CDR1 as SGHVS and CDR2 as FQNEAQ. The CDR3 is made up of 15 amino acids. The CDR3 sequence: CASSPLLGQGYEQYF. CDR3 bases: TGTGCCAGCAGCCCGCTCCTGGGACAGGGTTACGAGCAGTACTTC.

The gene calls are TRBV2 and TRBJ1-6; 10 nucleotides line up with TRBD1. V was pared by 4 bases and J by 7 bases, with 1 base of the junction left unmatched. Germline assignment: CDR1 SNHLY and CDR2 FYNNEI. CDR3 size: 14 residues. The CDR3 region has the DNA TGTGCCAGCAGTGGGGACAGGGGCAATTCACCCCTCCACTTT. It yields the protein CASSGDRGNSPLHF.

The chain recombines TRBV15 with TRBJ2-1, with 9 bases lining up with TRBD2. The CDR3 has 15 amino acids. After removal of 6 bases from V and 0 bases from J, the junction contained 3 bases not matched to a gene. Germline assignment: CDR1 LNHNV and CDR2 YYDKDF (reference sequence). The CDR3 bases are TGTGCCACCAGTCATAGCGGGAGCTCCTACAATGAGCAGTTCTTC. It yields the protein CATSHSGSSYNEQFF.

This clonotype occurred a few times. The chain recombines TRBV19 with TRBJ2-7; TRBD1 might be the D (6 bases). CDR3 length equals 12 residues. The germline V and J ends were trimmed by 6 bases and 4 bases, with 10 bases remaining between them. Germline-derived CDR1 and CDR2 are LNHDA and SQIVND (reference sequence). The CDR3 reads CASRPQGYEQYF. The DNA for the CDR3 is TGTGCCAGTAGACCACAGGGTTACGAGCAGTACTTC.